The text below deals with one TCR beta chain. Its antigen remains unidentified. The source of the sample is a study of PD-1 blockade in classical Hodgkin lymphoma. Relapse after autologous stem cell transplantation occurred in every patient, and brentuximab vedotin exposure varied. Complete response, partial response or progressive disease constituted the best response categories observed. With 3 bases clipped from V and 4 bases from J, the junction kept 11 bases outside the gene matches. This CDR3 contains 18 residues. Germline V gene data show CDR1 as SGHTA and CDR2 as FQGNSA. Study-level points and caveats: With CD4+ cells, TCR diversity rose significantly by C4D1, but not with CD8+ cells.

Only in-frame clones appear in the TCRdb table, and some are missing; sequencing was by immunoSEQ multiplex PCR. The sample lists 20,000 to 30,000 clones, 80% to 90% occurring once. The specimen comprised peripheral blood mononuclear cells (PBMCs), sampled before the second cycle of nivolumab. The receptor's source is a human donor with classical Hodgkin lymphoma. This chain connects TRBV7-2 to TRBJ2-6; the match to TRBD1 covers 8 bases. CDR3 DNA: TGTGCCAGCAGCTTCCGTCGGCCAGGGGGCACCGGGGCCAACGTCCTGACTTTC. This translates into CASSFRRPGGTGANVLTF.